This TCR beta chain was sequenced in a study of cytomegalovirus exposure and HLA in healthy donors. With 6 bases clipped from V and 4 bases from J, the junction kept 5 bases outside the gene matches. The germline CDR1 and CDR2 sequences are MGHDK and SYGVNS. This CDR3 is 13 amino acids long. The study ran its PCR with 60 Vbeta and 13 Jbeta primers. Some clones are missing from TCRdb's copy, which holds only in-frame ones; the method was immunoSEQ multiplex PCR. In the table there are 90,000 to 110,000 clones, 73% of which are singletons. V gene TRBV25-1 combines with J gene TRBJ2-5, with TRBD1 identical over 7 bases. This receptor was obtained from a man aged 35 to 55 in good health and CMV-seronegative. The sample comprised PBMCs. The CDR3 DNA is TGTGCCAGCAGAACGAGGGGGCGAGAGACCCAGTACTTC. This translates into CASRTRGRETQYF.